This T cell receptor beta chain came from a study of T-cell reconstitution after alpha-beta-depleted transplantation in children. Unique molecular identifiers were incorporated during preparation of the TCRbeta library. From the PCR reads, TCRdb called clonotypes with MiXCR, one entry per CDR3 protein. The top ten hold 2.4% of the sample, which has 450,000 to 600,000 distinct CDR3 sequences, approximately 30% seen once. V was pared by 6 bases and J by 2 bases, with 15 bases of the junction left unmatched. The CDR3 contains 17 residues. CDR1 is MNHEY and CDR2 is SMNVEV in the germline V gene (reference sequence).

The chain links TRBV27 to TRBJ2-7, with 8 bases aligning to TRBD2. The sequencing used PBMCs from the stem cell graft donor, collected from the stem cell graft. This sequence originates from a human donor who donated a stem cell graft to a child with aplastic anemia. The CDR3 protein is CASRLGREGALTYEQYF. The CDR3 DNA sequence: TGTGCCAGCAGGCTGGGTCGGGAGGGCGCCCTAACCTACGAGCAGTACTTC.